The clone carrying this TCR beta chain was observed a few times. This likely reflects a read error, since a far larger clone is one base away. At the DNA level, this CDR3 is encoded by other sequences in the same sample as well. The record originates from a study of T cell clonality in common variable immunodeficiency. The repertoire was sequenced with immunoSEQ multiplex PCR; TCRdb's copy has only in-frame clones and lacks some. Recorded here are 57,000 or so clones, none singletons. The source is a person aged 18-69 years in good health. The sequencing input was peripheral blood mononuclear cells.

The CDR3 bases that were read are TGTGCCAGCTCACCCGGCTTTTGGACGGGGAGCACAGATACG. It is translated as CASSPGFWTGSTDT. The full CDR3 protein reads CASSPGFWTGSTDTQYF. This rearrangement joins TRBV18 to TRBJ2-3, with D possibly being TRBD2 (5 bases). From the germline J gene comes the end of the CDR3, since the read stops 3 residues before it. The CDR3 is made up of 17 amino acids. The V gene's germline CDR1 is KGHSH and CDR2 LQKENI. Trimming shortened V by 3 bases and J by 0 bases, and 16 bases separated the two germline ends.